This T cell receptor (beta chain) was identified during a study of CD8 T cells in ankylosing spondylitis. The study, taken as a whole, reports: Those disease-linked clones were CD8+; they were also relatively rare in peripheral blood. Previous work reported some of these motif variants in the synovial fluid and blood of reactive arthritis. Blood of patients with ankylosing spondylitis appeared to be characterized by a TCR beta motif of fewer than 10 highly homologous variants. Researchers reportedly found disease-linked clones significantly enriched in matched ankylosing spondylitis synovial fluid.

Quantitative barcoded 5'-RACE was used to prepare TCR beta libraries. MiXCR, applied by TCRdb to the 5' RACE reads, yields one record per CDR3 protein. The table has roughly 440,000 distinct CDR3 sequences, over 15% seen once. A word on this clonotype: The antigen is not known.

Trimming removed 5 bases at V and 7 bases at J, with 8 bases between. CDR3 length equals 12 residues. The germline V gene has CDR1 SGHVS and CDR2 FNYEAQ. The sample was blood, either unsorted or a sorted T cell fraction (not recorded which). This sequence joins TRBV7-6 and TRBJ2-2; TRBD2 might be the D (5 bases). The sequence derives from a male donor with ankylosing spondylitis. The CDR3 sequence is CASSPGVGELFF. CDR3 in DNA: TGTGCCAGCAGCCCCGGGGTCGGGGAGCTGTTTTTT.